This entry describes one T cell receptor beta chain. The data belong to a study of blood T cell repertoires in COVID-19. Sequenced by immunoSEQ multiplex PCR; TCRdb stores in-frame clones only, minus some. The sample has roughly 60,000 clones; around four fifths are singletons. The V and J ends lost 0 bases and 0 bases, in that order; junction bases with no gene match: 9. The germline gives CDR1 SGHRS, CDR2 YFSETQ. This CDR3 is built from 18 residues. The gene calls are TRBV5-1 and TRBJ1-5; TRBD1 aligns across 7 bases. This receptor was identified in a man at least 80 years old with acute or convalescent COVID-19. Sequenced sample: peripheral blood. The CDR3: CASSLGTGGGYSNQPQHF. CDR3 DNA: TGCGCCAGCAGCTTGGGGACAGGTGGGGGATATAGCAATCAGCCCCAGCATTTT.